Listed below are T cell receptor beta chains from one sample, sequenced in a study of PD-1 blockade in classical Hodgkin lymphoma. Clones were sequenced by immunoSEQ multiplex PCR, and TCRdb holds only the in-frame ones, with some missing. Of 21,000 or so clones in the sample, roughly 90% were seen once. Specimen: peripheral blood mononuclear cells (PBMCs), collected before the fourth cycle of nivolumab. The source is a human donor with classical Hodgkin lymphoma. Each CDR3 is given with its conserved first and last residue. The order of the fields is J gene, D gene, V gene, CDR3 length, clone size, CDR3 DNA, CDR3 protein. A D gene is named only where the DNA matches it firmly. Some rows have no size entry. The others give once, few or many, or a class for an expanded clone.

TRBJ1-5 | TRBD1 | TRBV18 | 14 | few | TGTGCCAGCTCACCGACAGGGCGCAATCAGCCCCAGCATTTT | CASSPTGRNQPQHF
TRBJ2-3 | TRBD2 | TRBV10-2 | 16 | . | TGCGCCAGCAGTGAGCCAAGGACTAGCGGGGGTGATACGCAGTATTTT | CASSEPRTSGGDTQYF
TRBJ2-1 | TRBD2 | TRBV5-1 | 15 | . | TGCGCCAGCAGCGAATTAGCGGGAGGTTACAATGAGCAGTTCTTC | CASSELAGGYNEQFF
TRBJ1-1 | . | TRBV5-1 | 15 | . | TGCGCCAGCAGCGCCCGACCCATAGCCCACACTGAAGCTTTCTTT | CASSARPIAHTEAFF
TRBJ2-2 | TRBD1 | TRBV19 | 15 | . | TGTGCCAGTGACCGGGACAGGGAAGGCACCGGGGAGCTGTTTTTT | CASDRDREGTGELFF
TRBJ2-1 | TRBD2 | TRBV6-4 | 14 | . | TGTGCCAGCAGTGAAGGGACTAGCGGGAATGAGCAGTTCTTC | CASSEGTSGNEQFF
TRBJ2-7 | . | TRBV6-1 | 15 | . | TGTGCCAGCAGAATCGAAGTGGGGGGCTCCTACGAGCAGTACTTC | CASRIEVGGSYEQYF
TRBJ1-6 | . | TRBV10-2 | 16 | . | TGCGCCAGCAGTGAGTCGCGGGCAGGGAGGCATTCACCCCTCCACTTT | CASSESRAGRHSPLHF
TRBJ2-7 | . | TRBV30 | 13 | . | TGTGCCTGGAGTGTAGGGCTTTCCTACGAGCAGTACTTC | CAWSVGLSYEQYF
TRBJ2-3 | . | TRBV29-1 | 16 | . | TGCAGCGTTGAAGATCGCGTGGGGTTTGGGACAGATACGCAGTATTTT | CSVEDRVGFGTDTQYF
TRBJ2-6 | TRBD2 | TRBV19 | 18 | once | TGTGCCAGTAGTACCAAAGCGGGAGGCATCTCTGGGGCCAACGTCCTGACTTTC | CASSTKAGGISGANVLTF
TRBJ1-2 | TRBD1 | TRBV6-1 | 15 | . | TGTGCCAGCAGTGGCCCACAGGGGGCAAACTATGGCTACACCTTC | CASSGPQGANYGYTF
TRBJ2-7 | . | TRBV30 | 11 | once | TGTGCCTGGAGGGGCGGGGCAGGGGAGTACTTC | CAWRGGAGEYF
TRBJ1-1 | TRBD1 | TRBV5-5 | 13 | . | TGTGCCACCGACAGGGATGAGGACACTGAAGCTTTCTTT | CATDRDEDTEAFF
TRBJ2-4 | . | TRBV5-6 | 14 | . | TGTGCCAGCAGCCCGGGACTAGCCAAAAACATTCAGTACTTC | CASSPGLAKNIQYF
TRBJ1-2 | . | TRBV6-5 | 14 | . | TGTGCCAGCAGTTACTCCCAGGGGCGCTATGGCTACACCTTC | CASSYSQGRYGYTF
TRBJ2-7 | . | TRBV9 | 13 | . | TGTGCCAGCAGTCCGTGGGGGGATGACGAGCAGTACTTC | CASSPWGDDEQYF
TRBJ2-5 | TRBD2 | TRBV5-4 | 16 | . | TGTGCCAGCAGCCCCCCTAGCGGGAGGGCCGTAGAGACCCAGTACTTC | CASSPPSGRAVETQYF
TRBJ2-1 | TRBD2 | TRBV7-8 | 15 | . | TGTGCCAGCAGCTCGGGACTAGCGGTCTACAATGAGCAGTTCTTC | CASSSGLAVYNEQFF
TRBJ2-1 | . | TRBV6-5 | 12 | . | TGTGCCAGCAGGTCAAGGGACAATGAGCAGTTCTTC | CASRSRDNEQFF
TRBJ2-5 | . | TRBV6-1 | 15 | . | TGTGCCAGCAGACCTCGGGGCTCCGACGGGGAGACCCAGTACTTC | CASRPRGSDGETQYF
TRBJ2-5 | . | TRBV9 | 16 | . | TGTGCCAGCAGCGTTGGCCAGGTGGGGTTTTCAGAGACCCAGTACTTC | CASSVGQVGFSETQYF
TRBJ2-1 | TRBD1 | TRBV6-4 | 14 | . | TGTGCCAGCAGTGAGGATTACAGGGGTCGGGAGCAGTTCTTC | CASSEDYRGREQFF
TRBJ2-3 | TRBD1 | TRBV7-2 | 16 | . | TGTGCCAGCAGCCAGCAGAGGGGGCTGGGCACAGATACGCAGTATTTT | CASSQQRGLGTDTQYF
TRBJ2-3 | . | TRBV5-4 | 18 | . | TGTGCCAGCAGCTTGGCTCTATTAGGGGGGAGCAGTACAGATACGCAGTATTTT | CASSLALLGGSSTDTQYF
TRBJ1-4 | . | TRBV15 | 19 | . | TGTGCCACCAGCAGGTGGCCCCAAAGGGAGGGCGGATTGAACGAAAAACTGTTTTTT | CATSRWPQREGGLNEKLFF
TRBJ2-2 | . | TRBV30 | 14 | . | TGTGCCTGGAGTGTACTAGTTTTCGCCGGGGAGCTGTTTTTT | CAWSVLVFAGELFF
TRBJ1-5 | . | TRBV5-1 | 15 | . | TGCGCCAGCAGCTTGGCGGGGGACTCCAATCAGCCCCAGCATTTT | CASSLAGDSNQPQHF
TRBJ2-7 | TRBD2 | TRBV2 | 17 | . | TGTGCCAGCAGTATTTCGGGACTAGTGTGGGGGGCCTACGAGCAGTACTTC | CASSISGLVWGAYEQYF
TRBJ1-4 | . | TRBV2 | 14 | . | TGTGCCAGCACTTCAGGTTCAACTAATGAAAAACTGTTTTTT | CASTSGSTNEKLFF
TRBJ1-1 | . | TRBV10-3 | 13 | once | TGTGCCATCAGCAGGGCGATGAACACTGAAGCTTTCTTT | CAISRAMNTEAFF
TRBJ2-1 | . | TRBV6-5 | 15 | . | TGTGCCAGCAGTTACTCCGGGACTGGGGGGAATGAGCAGTTCTTC | CASSYSGTGGNEQFF
TRBJ2-2 | TRBD1 | TRBV27 | 16 | . | TGTGCCAGCAGTGCTACCGGGACAGGGCACACCGGGGAGCTGTTTTTT | CASSATGTGHTGELFF
TRBJ1-4 | . | TRBV6-5 | 14 | . | TGTGCCAGCAGTTTCCGGGACAAGGGTGGAAAACTGTTTTTT | CASSFRDKGGKLFF
TRBJ1-1 | TRBD1 | TRBV12-5 | 15 | few | TGTGCTAGTGGTTACAACAGGGGGCGCTTCACTGAAGCTTTCTTT | CASGYNRGRFTEAFF
TRBJ2-2 | TRBD1 | TRBV19 | 16 | . | TGTGCCAGTAGTTTCCGGGGACAGGGGAAAAGCGGGGAGCTGTTTTTT | CASSFRGQGKSGELFF
TRBJ1-2 | TRBD1 | TRBV6-4 | 19 | . | TGTGCCAGCAGTGAAGAAGACAGGGTCCTATGGCGGAAGACCTATGGCTACACCTTC | CASSEEDRVLWRKTYGYTF
TRBJ2-5 | . | TRBV5-1 | 14 | . | TGCGCCAGCAGCCTGATGGGGGCTGGAGAGACCCAGTACTTC | CASSLMGAGETQYF
TRBJ2-2 | TRBD2 | TRBV29-1 | 18 | . | TGCAGCGCTGTGGGACTAGCGGGAGGTCTAACGAACACCGGGGAGCTGTTTTTT | CSAVGLAGGLTNTGELFF
TRBJ1-5 | . | TRBV19 | 12 | . | TGTGCCAGCGTGGGTGGCAATCAGCCCCAGCATTTT | CASVGGNQPQHF
TRBJ1-2 | . | TRBV5-1 | 15 | . | TGCGCCAGCAGCTTGGAGGCCAGATTTAACTATGGCTACACCTTC | CASSLEARFNYGYTF
TRBJ2-2 | . | TRBV13 | 14 | . | TGTGCCAGCAGAGGCAGGGGGGACACCGGGGAGCTGTTTTTT | CASRGRGDTGELFF